This passage covers 32 T cell receptor beta chains from one sample sequenced in a study of T cells in Graves' hyperthyroidism and ophthalmopathy. TCR beta CDR3 sequences were amplified from RNA transcripts. Using the HTBI primer set, a first-round RT-PCR was run on the TCR CDR3. A single record per CDR3 protein comes from TCRdb applying MiXCR to the multiplex PCR reads. The data show around 480,000 distinct CDR3 sequences, with 13% to 15% seen just once and under 20% held by the top ten. The sample consisted of blood. These receptors were collected from a woman younger than 35 with Graves' hyperthyroidism.

The V gene is TRBV6-5, the J gene TRBJ2-1, with 7 bases fitting TRBD1. There are 14 residues in the CDR3. Germline V gene lookup returns CDR1 MNHEY and CDR2 SVGAGI. J gave up 7 bases and V 2 bases, and 5 bases lay outside the gene matches. CDR3: CASSYGNRGNEQFF. In DNA, the CDR3 is TGTGCCAGCAGTTACGGGAACAGGGGTAATGAGCAGTTCTTC.

This clonotype was seen repeatedly, ten times or more. The V call is TRBV7-9, the J call TRBJ2-1, with TRBD2 identical over 8 bases. J gave up 10 bases and V 5 bases, and 19 bases lay outside the gene matches. CDR1 and CDR2 from the germline V gene are SEHNR and FQNEAQ (reference sequence). The CDR3 loop spans 17 amino acids. The CDR3 sequence: CASSTREQGLVGSEQFF. CDR3 in DNA: TGTGCCAGCAGCACCCGAGAGCAGGGACTAGTGGGTTCGGAGCAGTTCTTC.

With regard to this clonotype: This may stem from a read error, because a much larger clone lies one nucleotide away. The rearrangement joins TRBV12-3 or TRBV12-4 to TRBJ2-1; TRBD2 aligns across 9 bases. The CDR3 runs 16 residues. CDR3 residues: CTSSEGTSRPGGEQFF. The CDR3 nucleotides read TGTACCAGCAGTGAAGGGACTAGCAGGCCAGGCGGTGAGCAGTTCTTC.

V is TRBV20-1 and J is TRBJ1-5; possibly TRBD1 for D (5 bases). The V and J ends lost 3 bases and 1 base respectively, with 7 bases between them. CDR3 length: 13 amino acids. Per the germline V gene, CDR1 is DFQATT and CDR2 is SNEGSKA (reference sequence). The CDR3 protein is CSARRDSNQPQHF. The CDR3 coding sequence is TGCAGTGCTAGGCGGGACAGCAATCAGCCCCAGCATTTT.

This clonotype was picked up many times. The chain uses TRBV19 and TRBJ2-5; D is possibly TRBD1 or TRBD2 (5 bases each). The germline gives CDR1 LNHDA, CDR2 SQIVND (reference sequence). V was trimmed by 7 bases and J by 2 bases, leaving 14 bases between them. This CDR3 contains 14 residues. The CDR3 coding sequence is TGTGCCAGTAAGGGGCTAGCCCCTCAAGAGACCCAGTACTTC. Protein product: CASKGLAPQETQYF.

This rearrangement joins TRBV20-1 to TRBJ2-5; 10 bases are shared with TRBD2. The CDR3 has 16 residues. CDR1 is DFQATT, CDR2 SNEGSKA, per germline (reference sequence). V was pared by 2 bases and J by 5 bases, with 11 bases of the junction left unmatched. The CDR3 nucleotides are TGCAGTGCTAGACAGAAAAGGCTAGCGGGAGTGGAGACCCAGTACTTC. Its protein product is CSARQKRLAGVETQYF.

This clonotype appeared a single time. V and J are TRBV27 and TRBJ2-5, with 7 bases aligning to TRBD2. The V gene end was trimmed by 3 bases and the J gene end by 4 bases; junction bases not matched to a gene: 17. The CDR3 is 18 amino acids. Per germline, CDR1 MNHEY and CDR2 SMNVEV (reference sequence). This chain's CDR3 is CASSFLALGGRILETQYF. The DNA of the CDR3 is TGTGCCAGCAGTTTCCTCGCACTGGGCGGGAGAATTCTAGAGACCCAGTACTTC.

This clonotype was detected many times. The CDR3 DNA reads as TGTGCCAGCAGCTCCCGGGACTTACGAACCTACGAGCAGTACTTC. Encoded protein: CASSSRDLRTYEQYF. The chain is built from TRBV13 and TRBJ2-7; possible D gene TRBD2, 6 bases. The V gene lost 4 bases and the J gene lost 2 bases, with 15 bases spanning the gap. Germline loops: CDR1 PRHDT, CDR2 FYEKMQ (reference sequence). The CDR3 runs 15 residues. The whole variable domain, filled in from reference TRBV13 and TRBJ2-7, reads AAGVIQSPRHLIKEKRETATLKCYPIPRHDTVYWYQQGPGQDPQFLISFYEKMQSDKGSIPDRFSAQQFSDYHSELNMSSLELGDSALYFCASSSRDLRTYEQYFGPGTRLTVT.

This clonotype was counted at least ten times. V usage is TRBV6-1 and J usage is TRBJ2-7; D remains unclear. The germline V gene encodes CDR1 MNHNS and CDR2 SASEGT. The CDR3 extends over 13 amino acids. V was pared by 5 bases and J by 2 bases, with 10 bases between. The CDR3 reads CASSLRHPYEQYV. The CDR3 DNA is TGTGCCAGCAGTTTACGACACCCCTACGAGCAGTACGTC.

This clonotype has just a few counts. The V gene is TRBV6-2 or TRBV6-3, the J gene TRBJ2-1; 8 nucleotides line up with TRBD2. The J segment lost 10 bases and the V segment lost 7 bases, leaving 18 bases of the junction unmatched. CDR3 length equals 16 residues. Germline values: CDR1 MNHEY, CDR2 SVGEGT. The CDR3 spells CASTPHGSGRGKEQFF. The CDR3 nucleotides read TGTGCCAGCACTCCGCATGGCAGCGGGAGAGGTAAGGAGCAGTTCTTC.

This clonotype was seen a handful of times. The rearrangement joins TRBV7-9 to TRBJ1-2; D remains ambiguous. Germline V gives CDR1 SEHNR, CDR2 FQNEAQ (reference sequence). The CDR3 covers 15 residues. With 1 base removed from V and 1 base from J, the gap between germline ends came to 10 bases. The CDR3 bases are TGTGCCAGCAGCTTAGGAGGGATTCTTAACTATGGCTACACCTTC. This gives the protein CASSLGGILNYGYTF.

This clonotype was recorded many times. This rearrangement joins TRBV9 to TRBJ2-5; D ambiguous. Trimming removed 0 bases from V and 2 bases from J, with 8 bases in between. Per germline, CDR1 SGDLS and CDR2 YYNGEE. The CDR3 length is 14 residues. CDR3 in amino acids: CASSVEGTQETQYF. The CDR3 DNA follows: TGTGCCAGCAGCGTAGAGGGTACACAAGAGACCCAGTACTTC.

In its sample, this clonotype was seen many times. This chain links TRBV29-1 with TRBJ2-3; 10 nucleotides line up with TRBD1. After removal of 6 bases from V and 0 bases from J, the junction contained 6 bases not matched to a gene. This CDR3 has 15 residues. Germline CDR1 is SQVTM and CDR2 is ANQGSEA. In DNA form, the CDR3 reads TGCAGCGTGGTCCTGGGACAGGGGAGCACAGATACGCAGTATTTT. Amino acids: CSVVLGQGSTDTQYF.

This chain uses TRBV11-3 with TRBJ1-2, with 7 bases lining up with TRBD1. The germline V gene encodes CDR1 SGHNT and CDR2 YENEEA. The CDR3 extends over 14 amino acids. J gave up 1 base and V 5 bases, and 4 bases lay outside the gene matches. The CDR3 region is CASSRRGLNYGYTF. As DNA, the CDR3 is TGTGCCAGCAGCCGAAGGGGGCTTAACTATGGCTACACCTTC. The variable domain in full, completed from reference TRBV11-3 and TRBJ1-2, reads EAGVVQSPRYKIIEKKQPVAFWCNPISGHNTLYWYLQNLGQGPELLIRYENEEAVDDSQLPKDRFSAERLKGVDSTLKIQPAELGDSAVYLCASSRRGLNYGYTFGSGTRLTVV.

The table lists this clonotype with many counts. The chain uses TRBV18 and TRBJ2-3; 8 bases match TRBD2. V lost 1 base, J lost 0 bases, and 3 bases stayed unmatched. Germline CDR1 and CDR2: KGHSH and LQKENI. This CDR3 spans 16 amino acids. The CDR3 nucleotides read TGTGCCAGCTCACCACAACTAGCGGTTAGCACAGATACGCAGTATTTT. This gives the protein CASSPQLAVSTDTQYF.

This clonotype has a count of ten or more. The CDR3 region has the DNA TGTGCCAGCAGAACAGGGAACACTGAAGCTTTCTTT. Residues: CASRTGNTEAFF. The chain joins TRBV12-3 or TRBV12-4 to TRBJ1-1; maybe TRBD1 (5 bases). The CDR3 length is 12 residues. V was cut by 6 bases and J by 1 base, with 6 bases left in between.

The chain joins TRBV24-1 to TRBJ1-2, with D possibly being TRBD1 (5 bases). The germline gives CDR1 KGHDR, CDR2 SFDVKD. The germline V and J ends were trimmed by 3 bases and 4 bases, with 8 bases remaining between them. CDR3 size: 13 residues. The DNA for the CDR3 is TGTGCCACCAGTGATGGGGACTTCTATGGCTACACCTTC. Translating it yields CATSDGDFYGYTF.

Ten or more counts support this clonotype. The rearrangement joins TRBV5-1 to TRBJ1-2; a weak D match, TRBD1 (5 bases). Trimming stripped 0 bases from V and 2 bases from J, with 14 bases between. The germline V gene encodes CDR1 SGHRS and CDR2 YFSETQ. This CDR3 has 16 residues. The CDR3 DNA reads TGCGCCAGCAGCTTGGAAGTTGGGACGGTGAACTATGGCTACACCTTC. As protein: CASSLEVGTVNYGYTF.

The chain has TRBV5-6 and TRBJ2-4; D perhaps matches TRBD1 (5 bases). The CDR3 is 16 amino acids. With 0 bases removed from V and 2 bases from J, the gap between germline ends came to 12 bases. Per the germline V gene, CDR1 is SGHDT and CDR2 is YYEEEE. CDR3 coding DNA: TGTGCCAGCAGCTTGGGACAGCTGAACCCCAAAAACATTCAGTACTTC. Its translation is CASSLGQLNPKNIQYF.

This clonotype was detected many times. This chain links TRBV7-9 with TRBJ2-5; 10 nucleotides line up with TRBD2. V lost 10 bases, J lost 6 bases, and 14 bases stayed unmatched. The CDR3 covers 15 residues. Germline V gene lookup returns CDR1 SEHNR and CDR2 FQNEAQ (reference sequence). The CDR3 loop reads CAISGASGSRKTQYF. The DNA of the CDR3 is TGTGCCATATCCGGGGCTAGCGGGAGTCGTAAGACCCAGTACTTC.

This clonotype has ten or more counts. The V gene is TRBV7-9, the J gene TRBJ1-1; D not certain. Trimming took off 5 bases at V and 1 base at J, with 11 bases between the two ends. CDR1 is SEHNR and CDR2 is FQNEAQ in the germline V gene (reference sequence). The CDR3 loop spans 14 amino acids. DNA for the CDR3: TGTGCCAGCAGCCCACTCTCACGGAACACTGAAGCTTTCTTT. Amino acids: CASSPLSRNTEAFF.

This clonotype appeared many times. This chain uses TRBV6-1 with TRBJ2-5, with 9 nucleotides matching TRBD2. CDR3 length equals 16 residues. Germline values: CDR1 MNHNS, CDR2 SASEGT. V trimming: 5 bases; J trimming: 2 bases; junction bases outside the gene matches: 9. The CDR3 loop is CASSYLPGLAQETQYF. CDR3 sequence (DNA): TGTGCCAGCAGTTACCTCCCGGGACTAGCACAAGAGACCCAGTACTTC.

Ten or more counts support this clonotype. The genes are TRBV2 and TRBJ1-5; tentative D call: TRBD1 (5 bases). Germline loops: CDR1 SNHLY, CDR2 FYNNEI. The ends were cut back, 6 bases at V and 2 bases at J, with 17 bases in the middle. The length of the CDR3 is 16 residues. This chain's CDR3 is CASRAYWGGGNQPQHF. DNA of the CDR3: TGTGCCAGCAGAGCCTACTGGGGGGGTGGCAATCAGCCCCAGCATTTT.

This clonotype was found many times. V gene TRBV7-9 combines with J gene TRBJ2-1; 10 positions match TRBD2. Germline CDR1 reads SEHNR; CDR2 reads FQNEAQ (reference sequence). After removal of 9 bases from V and 8 bases from J, the junction contained 10 bases not matched to a gene. CDR3 length: 14 residues. The DNA for the CDR3 is TGTGCCAGTACTTTGGCTAGCGGGAGCGATGAGCAGTTCTTC. Its translation is CASTLASGSDEQFF.

This clonotype was detected many times. The chain joins TRBV4-1 to TRBJ1-1; possibly TRBD1 for D (5 bases). This CDR3 is built from 13 residues. Germline V CDR1 and CDR2: MGHRA, YSYEKL. The V end lost 8 bases, the J end lost 0 bases, and 10 bases lay between the germline ends. The CDR3 region has the DNA TGCGCCAGCGCGGAGGACATGAACACTGAAGCTTTCTTT. The encoded protein is CASAEDMNTEAFF.

About this clonotype: A much larger clone sits a single nucleotide away, making a read error possible. The chain is built from TRBV6-5 and TRBJ1-5; D is undetermined. CDR3 length: 13 amino acids. V dropped 2 bases and J dropped 0 bases, with 2 bases sitting between them. CDR1 and CDR2 from the germline V gene are MNHEY and SVGAGI. CDR3 residues: CASSYRSNQPQHF. For the CDR3, the DNA is TGTGCCAGCAGTTACCGTAGCAATCAGCCCCAGCATTTT.

This clonotype has ten or more counts. The chain uses TRBV2 and TRBJ2-5; 10 positions agree with TRBD1. The CDR3 extends over 13 amino acids. Germline trimming cut 5 bases from V and 7 bases from J; bases unmatched to any gene: 4. The germline CDR1 and CDR2 sequences are SNHLY and FYNNEI. CDR3 sequence reads: CASSTGQGGTQYF. The DNA of the CDR3 is TGTGCCAGCAGTACCGGACAGGGGGGGACCCAGTACTTC.

This rearrangement joins TRBV7-3 to TRBJ2-7; the D gene is possibly TRBD2 (7 bases). In germline, CDR1 is SGHTA, CDR2 FQGTGA. V lost 5 bases and J 5 bases, leaving 16 bases between the germline ends. There are 14 residues in the CDR3. As DNA, the CDR3 is TGTGCCAGCAGCCCGGGCTGGGGGGGCAACGAGCAGTACTTC. Protein: CASSPGWGGNEQYF.

This clonotype has at least ten counts. Here the CDR3 reads CAAGVYADTQYF. Written as DNA, the CDR3 is TGTGCAGCGGGGGTTTACGCGGATACGCAGTATTTT. The chain combines TRBV12-3 or TRBV12-4 with TRBJ2-3; 8 bases are a match to TRBD2. The CDR3 runs 12 residues.

This clonotype came up many times. The chain recombines TRBV20-1 with TRBJ1-4, with no clear D. The CDR3 sequence is 15 residues long. Germline CDR1 and CDR2: DFQATT and SNEGSKA (reference sequence). V dropped 3 bases and J dropped 3 bases, with 14 bases sitting between them. CDR3 protein: CSASASRVANEKLFF. The CDR3 region has the DNA TGCAGTGCTAGCGCCAGCCGGGTGGCTAATGAAAAACTGTTTTTT.

This clonotype has a handful of counts. The chain recombines TRBV30 with TRBJ2-3; D gene unclear. Germline V lookup: CDR1 GTSNPN, CDR2 SVGIG (reference sequence). With 4 bases removed from V and 1 base from J, the gap between germline ends came to 12 bases. The CDR3 has 14 amino acids. CDR3 coding DNA: TGTGCCTGGAACCCATATCGAGGCACAGATACGCAGTATTTT. Translating it yields CAWNPYRGTDTQYF.

This clonotype was counted many times. This chain joins TRBV2 and TRBJ2-1; possibly TRBD2 for D (6 bases). Germline V gives CDR1 SNHLY, CDR2 FYNNEI. CDR3 length equals 15 residues. Trimming removed 0 bases at V and 9 bases at J, with 15 bases between. The CDR3 loop is CASSEATRSYPEQFF. CDR3 coding DNA: TGTGCCAGCAGTGAAGCGACTAGAAGTTACCCTGAGCAGTTCTTC. The complete variable domain, with remaining parts taken from reference TRBV2 and TRBJ2-1, reads EPEVTQTPSHQVTQMGQEVILRCVPISNHLYFYWYRQILGQKVEFLVSFYNNEISEKSEIFDDQFSVERPDGSNFTLKIRSTKLEDSAMYFCASSEATRSYPEQFFGPGTRLTVL.